This T cell receptor beta chain comes out of a study of control samples from healthy donors and cancer patients. The germline V and J ends were trimmed by 5 bases and 3 bases, with 9 bases remaining between them. The CDR3 spans 14 residues. Germline V gene lookup returns CDR1 KGHDR and CDR2 SFDVKD. Clones were sequenced by immunoSEQ multiplex PCR, and TCRdb holds only the in-frame ones, with some missing. The sample shows 85,000 to 90,000 clones, around nine tenths of them seen only once. The source is a young man in good health. The chain is built from TRBV24-1 and TRBJ2-2; TRBD2 might be the D (6 bases). The sample was blood. In nucleotides, the CDR3 is TGTGCCACCAGTGGCTGGGAGGACACCGGGGAGCTGTTTTTT. This codes for CATSGWEDTGELFF.